The source of this T cell receptor beta chain is a study of molecular identifiers for immune sequencing clone quantification. The table lists this clonotype with many counts. What it recognizes is unknown. The junction and the germline gene differ at one end; a read error may be behind it. TCRdb passed the PCR reads through MiXCR, listing each CDR3 protein once. The sample has 550,000 to 750,000 distinct CDR3 sequences, just under 20% seen once; the top ten hold 0.7% to 1%. The germline gives CDR1 SNHLY, CDR2 FYNNEI. The CDR3 runs to 14 residues. The study, taken as a whole, reports: Clones that exceeded 20 RNA copies held over 99% of effector molecules, yet under 1% in naive cells. Spiked Jurkat TCR RNA originating from one cell could reportedly be identified amid one million naive cells.

The sequenced sample consisted of naive CD8+ T cells from blood, with Jurkat cell RNA spiked in. Subset in this sample: FACS-sorted CD8+CD4-CCR7+CD45RA+ naive T cells. The TCR sequence derives from a human donor in good health. Some libraries in this study had Jurkat cell RNA spiked in. The rearrangement uses TRBV2 and TRBJ2-3; D may be TRBD1 (6 bases). Here the CDR3 reads CASRGGEVSDTQYF. The CDR3 nucleotides read TGTGCGAGCAGAGGGGGTGAGGTCTCGGATACGCAGTATTTT.